This TCR beta chain emerged from a study of T cell responses to AZD1222 COVID-19 vaccine. Repertoires were generated with immunoSEQ multiplex PCR, while TCRdb's copy carries only in-frame clones and drops some. The sample has 90,000 to 150,000 clones; roughly 88% are singletons. Study-wide findings and caveats: Donors skewed white British and female; clonal diversity was possibly underestimated. Regions left unmutated in variants are reportedly the target of nearly half of spike-specific TCRs. AZD1222 recipients seropositive at baseline numbered only five to seven.

From germline, CDR1 is MNHEY and CDR2 SMNVEV (reference sequence). The CDR3 has 14 residues. With V trimmed by 6 bases and J by 4 bases, 5 bases remained unmatched. Remarks on this clone: The antigen is undetermined.

The origin of this receptor is an adult in good health. V gene TRBV27 combines with J gene TRBJ2-3; 9 nucleotides match TRBD2. The sequencing used peripheral blood, collected on day 0 of AZD1222 vaccination. CDR3 region: CASRRQREADTQYF. DNA for the CDR3: TGTGCCAGCAGGCGCCAGCGGGAGGCAGATACGCAGTATTTT.